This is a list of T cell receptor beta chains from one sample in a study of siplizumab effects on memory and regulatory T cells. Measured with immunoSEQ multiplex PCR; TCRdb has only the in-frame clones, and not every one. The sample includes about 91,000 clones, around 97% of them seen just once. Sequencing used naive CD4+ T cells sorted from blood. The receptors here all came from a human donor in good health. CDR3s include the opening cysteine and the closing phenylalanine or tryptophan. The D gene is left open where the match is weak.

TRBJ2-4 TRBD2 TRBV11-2 CASSSTSQLAVENIQYF TGTGCCAGCAGCTCAACTAGCCAACTAGCGGTGGAGAACATTCAGTACTTC
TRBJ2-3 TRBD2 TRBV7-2 CASSLGLAGGLFPPNTQYF TGTGCCAGCAGCTTAGGACTAGCGGGGGGGCTTTTCCCCCCAAATACGCAGTATTTT
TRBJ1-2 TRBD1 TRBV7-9 CASNSRDSYGYTF TGTGCCAGCAACAGCCGGGACAGCTATGGCTACACCTTC
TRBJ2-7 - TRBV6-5 CASSPGGLGSYEQYF TGTGCCAGCAGTCCAGGGGGGCTGGGATCCTACGAGCAGTACTTC
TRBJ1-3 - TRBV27 CASSDTPAAGNTIYF TGTGCCAGCAGCGACACTCCAGCAGCTGGAAACACCATATATTTT
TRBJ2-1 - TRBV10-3 CAISENLGEEQFF TGTGCCATCAGTGAGAATCTCGGCGAGGAGCAGTTCTTC
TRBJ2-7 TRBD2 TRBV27 CASSFQRLPSGAYEQYF TGTGCCAGCAGTTTTCAACGGCTTCCTAGCGGGGCCTACGAGCAGTACTTC
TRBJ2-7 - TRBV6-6 CASRPTRSSYEQYF TGTGCCAGCAGACCCACAAGGAGCTCCTACGAGCAGTACTTC
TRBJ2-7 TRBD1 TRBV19 CASSIETGAYEQYF TGTGCCAGTAGTATAGAGACAGGGGCCTACGAGCAGTACTTC
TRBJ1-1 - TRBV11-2 CASSLEGAFEAAFF TGTGCCAGCAGCTTAGAGGGGGCCTTTGAGGCGGCTTTCTTT
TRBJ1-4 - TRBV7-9 CASSFQQAATNEKLFF TGTGCCAGCAGCTTCCAACAGGCCGCAACTAATGAAAAACTGTTTTTT
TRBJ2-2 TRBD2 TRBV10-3 CAISQTSGGANTGELFF TGTGCCATCAGCCAGACTAGCGGGGGGGCGAACACCGGGGAGCTGTTTTTT
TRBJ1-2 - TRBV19 CASSRGGENYGYTF TGTGCCAGTAGTCGGGGGGGAGAGAACTATGGCTACACCTTC
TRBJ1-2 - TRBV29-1 CSAATGAYGYTF TGCAGCGCCGCTACAGGTGCCTATGGCTACACCTTC
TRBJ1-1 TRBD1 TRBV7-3 CASSLQGASLNTEAFF TGTGCCAGCAGCTTACAGGGGGCGAGTCTGAACACTGAAGCTTTCTTT
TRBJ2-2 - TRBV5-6 CASSLVARGAGELFF TGTGCCAGCAGCTTGGTGGCCAGGGGGGCCGGGGAGCTGTTTTTT